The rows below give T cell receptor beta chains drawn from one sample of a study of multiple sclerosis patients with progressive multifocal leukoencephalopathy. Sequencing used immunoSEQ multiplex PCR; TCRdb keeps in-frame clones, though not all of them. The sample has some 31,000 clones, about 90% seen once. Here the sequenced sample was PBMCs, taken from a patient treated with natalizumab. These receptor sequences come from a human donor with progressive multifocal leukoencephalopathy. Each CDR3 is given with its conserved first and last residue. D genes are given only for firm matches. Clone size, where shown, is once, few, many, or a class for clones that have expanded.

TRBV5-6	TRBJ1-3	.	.	TGTGCCAGCAGCTTGTTCCCACAATCTGGAAACACCATATATTTT	CASSLFPQSGNTIYF
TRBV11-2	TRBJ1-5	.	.	TGTGCCAGCAGCTTAGCCCTGGGACCCCAGCATTTT	CASSLALGPQHF
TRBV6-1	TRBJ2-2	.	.	TGTGCCAGCACCGACTCCCTAGGGACCGGGGAGCTGTTTTTT	CASTDSLGTGELFF
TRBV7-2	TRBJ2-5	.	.	TGTGCCAGCAGTCACATTGGGGGAGCACAAGAGACCCAGTACTTC	CASSHIGGAQETQYF
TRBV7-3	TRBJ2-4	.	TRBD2	TGTGCCAGCAGCTTATCCGCTAGCGGAAGTCAGAACATTCAGTACTTC	CASSLSASGSQNIQYF
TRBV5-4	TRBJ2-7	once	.	TGTGCCAGCAGCCCAGGGACCGCTAACTACGAGCAGTACTTC	CASSPGTANYEQYF
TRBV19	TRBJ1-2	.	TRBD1	TGTGCCAGTAGTTCAGGGACAGGAGAGGACTATGGCTACACCTTC	CASSSGTGEDYGYTF
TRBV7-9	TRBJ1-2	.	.	TGTGCCAGCAGCTTCAAGGACCCGGGCTATGGCTACACCTTC	CASSFKDPGYGYTF
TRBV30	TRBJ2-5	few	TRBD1	TGTGCCTGGGGGGGACAGGGGGCGCAAGAGCGGAAACCGCAAGAGACCCAGTACTTC	CAWGGQGAQERKPQETQYF
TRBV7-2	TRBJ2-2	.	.	TGTGCCAGCAACCTCAGAAAGAACACCGGGGAGCTGTTTTTT	CASNLRKNTGELFF
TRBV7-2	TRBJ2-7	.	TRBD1	TGTGCCAGCAGCTTCCCGGGACAGTACGAGCAGTACTTC	CASSFPGQYEQYF
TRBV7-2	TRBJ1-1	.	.	TGTGCCAGCAGCTTAGCCCCGAACACTGAAGCTTTCTTT	CASSLAPNTEAFF
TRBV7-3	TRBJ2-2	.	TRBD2	TGTGCCAGCAGCATTACTACTAGCGGGAGTTTGTCCGGGGAGCTGTTTTTT	CASSITTSGSLSGELFF
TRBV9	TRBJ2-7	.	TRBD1	TGTGCCAGCAGCGAATCGGGACAGGGATACGAGCAGTACTTC	CASSESGQGYEQYF
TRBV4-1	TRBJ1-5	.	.	TGCGCCAGCAGCCAAGTACACGGCCAGCCCCAGCATTTT	CASSQVHGQPQHF
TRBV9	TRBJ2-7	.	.	TGTGCCAGCAGCCCAGGCGGGTACGAGCAGTACTTC	CASSPGGYEQYF
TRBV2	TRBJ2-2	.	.	TGTGCCAGCAGAGGGTCTGAGCGCGGGGAGCTGTTTTTT	CASRGSERGELFF
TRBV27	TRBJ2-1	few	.	TGTGCCAGCAGTCCGCTCGGACCCTACAATGAGCAGTTCTTC	CASSPLGPYNEQFF
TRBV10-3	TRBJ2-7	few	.	TGTGCCATCAGTGCTAGCGAGGGCGAGCAGTACTTC	CAISASEGEQYF
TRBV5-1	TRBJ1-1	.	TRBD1	TGCGCCAGCAGCTTGGGGACAGGGGGCTTGAACACTGAAGCTTTCTTT	CASSLGTGGLNTEAFF
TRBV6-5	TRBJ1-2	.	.	TGTGCCAGCAGACCCCCGGGCCTTAACTATGGCTACACCTTC	CASRPPGLNYGYTF
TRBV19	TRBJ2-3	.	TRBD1	TGTGCCAGTAGTCGCGGGACAGGGTCTAGAGATACGCAGTATTTT	CASSRGTGSRDTQYF
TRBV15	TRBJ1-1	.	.	TGTGCCACCAGCAGAGAGGAGGATTCGAACACTGAAGCTTTCTTT	CATSREEDSNTEAFF
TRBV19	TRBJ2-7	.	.	TGTGCCAGTAGTTTCCCGGGACTTGGCTACGAGCAGTACTTC	CASSFPGLGYEQYF